Listed below are T cell receptor beta chains from one sample, sequenced in a study of blood T cells in healthy people across ages. MiXCR was run by TCRdb on the 5' RACE reads, yielding one entry per CDR3 protein. The sample comprises about 1.1 million distinct CDR3 sequences, roughly two fifths of which are singletons, and around 13% rests with the top ten. The specimen sequenced was blood. The source of these receptors is a man younger than 35 in good health. Both conserved end residues are part of each CDR3. Each record gives: V gene, J gene, D gene, CDR3 protein. A D gene is named only where the DNA matches it firmly.

TRBV29-1	TRBJ2-1	TRBD1	CSVWDRVENEQFF
TRBV7-9	TRBJ2-7	.	CASSLIGDEQYF
TRBV27	TRBJ2-1	.	CASSGTGLDEQFF
TRBV4-2	TRBJ2-3	.	CASSQDTGQGSRYF
TRBV27	TRBJ2-3	.	CASSLELAPDTQYF
TRBV4-3	TRBJ2-3	.	CASSQDYYDTQYF
TRBV28	TRBJ2-6	TRBD1	CASSWLVRQGRRANVLTF
TRBV12-5	.	.	CASGKRDATGEQYF
TRBV5-1	TRBJ2-7	.	CASSFDTLSSYEQYF
TRBV15	TRBJ1-6	.	CATSREGKYNSPLHF
TRBV4-1	TRBJ2-3	TRBD1	CASSPQTGGVRDTQYF
TRBV14	TRBJ1-2	.	CASSRGGNYGYTF
TRBV20-1	TRBJ2-7	TRBD2	CSTSGGVYGNEQYF
TRBV6-6	TRBJ1-6	.	CASRWDGRSYNSPLHF
TRBV29-1	TRBJ2-5	.	CSVLRGSGETQYF
TRBV7-9	TRBJ2-1	.	CASSESESSYNEQFF
TRBV20-1	TRBJ2-7	.	CSASRSYYEQYF
TRBV29-1	TRBJ2-4	.	CSVTREIGLNIQYF
TRBV4-3	TRBJ2-3	TRBD1	CASSRALRDRDTQYF
TRBV12-5	TRBJ2-7	.	CASFRNFYEQYF
TRBV4-1	TRBJ2-3	.	CASSQNIVVSQSTDTQYF
TRBV10-3	TRBJ2-3	.	CAISDGSDPQYF
TRBV27	TRBJ2-1	TRBD2	CASTYLWTSGLNEQFF